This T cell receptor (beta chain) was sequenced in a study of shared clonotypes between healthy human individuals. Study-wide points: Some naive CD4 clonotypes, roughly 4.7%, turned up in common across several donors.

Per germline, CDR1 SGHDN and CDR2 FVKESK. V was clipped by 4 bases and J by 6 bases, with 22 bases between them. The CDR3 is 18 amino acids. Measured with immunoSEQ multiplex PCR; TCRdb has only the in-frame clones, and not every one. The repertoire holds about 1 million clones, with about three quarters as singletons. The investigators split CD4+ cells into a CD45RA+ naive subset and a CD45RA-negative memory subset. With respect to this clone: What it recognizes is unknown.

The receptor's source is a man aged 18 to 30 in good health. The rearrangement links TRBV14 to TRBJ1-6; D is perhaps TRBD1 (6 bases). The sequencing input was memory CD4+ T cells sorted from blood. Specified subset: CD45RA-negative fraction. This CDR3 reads CASSRRQGTSAVNSPLHF. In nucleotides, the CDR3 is TGTGCCAGCAGCCGACGGCAGGGGACCTCTGCTGTTAATTCACCCCTCCACTTT.